A selection of T cell receptor beta chains follows, all from one sample in a study of shared clonotypes between healthy human individuals. TCRdb's table, derived via immunoSEQ multiplex PCR, lists solely in-frame clones and lacks some. The table shows hundreds of thousands of clones, with around three quarters occurring only once. Material for sequencing was PBMCs. The receptors originated from a woman between 40 and 50 years old in good health. Some clones in this sample may be carry-over from other donors' samples. Each CDR3 is given with its conserved first and last residue.

v_call cdr3_length cdr3_aa
TRBV5-1 12 CASSPLSYEQYF
TRBV9 12 CASSLRNNEQFF
TRBV19 15 CASSIGGVSNQPQHF
TRBV29-1 13 CSVRQGSQETQYF
TRBV5-1 15 CASSPSPGGNYGYTF
TRBV19 12 CASSMVNQPQHF
TRBV25-1 14 CASRGTSGSHEQFF
TRBV2 15 CASSEGIAGGYEQFF
TRBV7-8 20 CASSLYSSSSTSGSYNEQFF
TRBV6-1 11 CASRERGGYTF
TRBV28 13 CASSTGQNYGYTF